Following are 8 T cell receptor beta chains from one sample sequenced in a study of OX40 agonist ivuxolimab in advanced cancers. The repertoire was sequenced with immunoSEQ multiplex PCR; TCRdb's copy has only in-frame clones and lacks some. The sample has about 100,000 clones; around 94% are singletons. This sample comprised CD4+ or CD8+ T cells sorted from blood, obtained in a trial of the OX40 agonist ivuxolimab. The source is an adult with an advanced solid tumor such as melanoma, head and neck, liver or kidney cancer.

The CDR3 DNA reads TGTGCCAGCAGACCCAGCCCCTACAATGAGCAGTTCTTC. Protein product: CASRPSPYNEQFF. The J gene is TRBJ2-1, the V gene TRBV6-5; no definite D call. This CDR3 is built from 13 residues. The V end lost 6 bases, the J end lost 2 bases, and 8 bases lay between the germline ends. From germline, CDR1 is MNHEY and CDR2 SVGAGI.

The chain combines TRBV19 with TRBJ2-5; TRBD1 or TRBD2 may be the D gene (6 bases each). The V gene's germline CDR1 is LNHDA and CDR2 SQIVND (reference sequence). Trimming stripped 3 bases from V and 5 bases from J, with 13 bases between. This CDR3 is built from 14 residues. CDR3 bases: TGTGCCAGTAGTATGGGCCGGAGGGGGGAGACCCAGTACTTC. Amino acids: CASSMGRRGETQYF. The variable domain in full, with the rest retrieved from reference TRBV19 and TRBJ2-5, is DGGITQSPKYLFRKEGQNVTLSCEQNLNHDAMYWYRQDPGQGLRLIYYSQIVNDFQKGDIAEGYSVSREKKESFPLTVTSAQKNPTAFYLCASSMGRRGETQYFGPGTRLLVL.

This sequence joins TRBV4-2 and TRBJ1-4; D is unresolved. This CDR3 contains 17 residues. Germline V gene sequence: CDR1 LGHNA, CDR2 YNFKEQ. Trimming pared 0 bases from V and 7 bases from J, leaving 18 bases between. CDR3 DNA: TGTGCCAGCAGCCAAGATCTCGTGGGTTTTTGGGGTGAAAAACTGTTTTTT. Its translation: CASSQDLVGFWGEKLFF.

The chain has TRBV4-3 and TRBJ2-1; 7 bases are a match to TRBD2. This CDR3 contains 17 residues. Germline CDR1 and CDR2: LGHNA and YSLEER. V was clipped by 6 bases and J by 8 bases; unmatched bases: 19. The CDR3 bases are TGCGCCAGCAGTCGTCAGGGTGCGGGAGAGCTTTTGGATGAGCAGTTCTTC. Its protein product is CASSRQGAGELLDEQFF.

The gene calls are TRBV19 and TRBJ1-3; D not resolved. CDR1 is LNHDA, CDR2 SQIVND, per germline (reference sequence). This CDR3 has 16 amino acids. V was trimmed by 3 bases and J by 0 bases, leaving 12 bases between them. CDR3: CASSIHGSNSGNTIYF. CDR3 nucleotides: TGTGCCAGTAGTATCCACGGCAGCAACTCTGGAAACACCATATATTTT. Filled out from reference TRBV19 and TRBJ1-3, the complete variable domain reads DGGITQSPKYLFRKEGQNVTLSCEQNLNHDAMYWYRQDPGQGLRLIYYSQIVNDFQKGDIAEGYSVSREKKESFPLTVTSAQKNPTAFYLCASSIHGSNSGNTIYFGEGSWLTVV.

This chain uses TRBV19 with TRBJ1-4, with 7 bases identical to TRBD1. The V segment lost 6 bases and the J segment 2 bases; nucleotides outside the gene matches: 12. The CDR3 covers 17 residues. The germline CDR1 and CDR2 sequences are LNHDA and SQIVND (reference sequence). CDR3 DNA sequence: TGTGCCAGTAGCTCCGACAGGGTGAGGGGGACTAATGAAAAACTGTTTTTT. Amino acid sequence: CASSSDRVRGTNEKLFF.

This chain uses TRBV18 with TRBJ1-2; D might be TRBD1 (5 bases). The CDR3 has 13 residues. The ends were cut back, 5 bases at V and 4 bases at J, with 11 bases in the middle. Germline CDR1 KGHSH, CDR2 LQKENI. CDR3 loop: CASSSDGTYGYTF. CDR3 bases: TGTGCCAGCTCATCCGACGGGACCTATGGCTACACCTTC. The variable domain in full, completed from reference TRBV18 and TRBJ1-2, reads NAGVMQNPRHLVRRRGQEARLRCSPMKGHSHVYWYRQLPEEGLKFMVYLQKENIIDESGMPKERFSAEFPKEGPSILRIQQVVRGDSAAYFCASSSDGTYGYTFGSGTRLTVV.

DNA of the CDR3: TGTGCCAGCAGCAGGGATCTTCGGGAAAAACTGTTTTTT. Encoded protein: CASSRDLREKLFF. The rearrangement uses TRBV2 and TRBJ1-4; possible D gene TRBD1, 5 bases. The CDR3 is 13 amino acids. Germline CDR1 SNHLY, CDR2 FYNNEI. Between the trimmed V and J ends, which lost 6 bases and 8 bases, there was a span of 13 bases.